This entry lists 20 T cell receptor beta chains sequenced from one sample in a study of radiation and T cells in renal cell carcinoma. Specified time point: blood 2 weeks post-SBRT. Documented treatment: 15 Gy SBRT to primary tumor, nephrectomy 4 weeks later. The repertoire was sequenced with immunoSEQ multiplex PCR; TCRdb's copy has only in-frame clones and lacks some. The data contain some 130,000 clones, around nine tenths of them singletons. This specimen was blood, taken from a patient whose treatment included radiotherapy and nephrectomy. The receptor source for this set is a woman aged 70-85 years with renal cell carcinoma.

This clone was counted between two and nine times. The V call is TRBV11-1, the J call TRBJ2-7, with a weak D call TRBD1 (5 bases). Per the germline V gene, CDR1 is SGHAT and CDR2 is FQDESV (reference sequence). Trimming removed 1 base from V and 7 bases from J, with 20 bases in between. The CDR3 totals 16 residues. The CDR3 is CASSLGQNTLVTEQYF. DNA for the CDR3: TGTGCCAGCAGCTTAGGACAGAATACCCTAGTTACGGAGCAGTACTTC.

This sequence joins TRBV7-8 and TRBJ1-4; maybe TRBD1 (5 bases). Per germline, CDR1 SGHVS and CDR2 FQNEAQ. V was trimmed by 1 base and J by 4 bases, leaving 10 bases between them. CDR3 length equals 15 residues. The CDR3 loop is CASSLGGVRNEKLFF. CDR3 DNA sequence: TGTGCCAGCAGCTTAGGGGGGGTCCGTAATGAAAAACTGTTTTTT. The whole variable domain, remainder taken from reference TRBV7-8 and TRBJ1-4, is GAGVSQSPRYKVAKRGQDVALRCDPISGHVSLFWYQQALGQGPEFLTYFQNEAQLDKSGLPSDRFFAERPEGSVSTLKIQRTQQEDSAVYLCASSLGGVRNEKLFFGSGTQLSVL.

The chain uses TRBV6-5 and TRBJ2-7; TRBD2 agrees at 7 bases. Losses at the gene ends were 8 bases for V and 2 bases for J; bases not matched to a gene: 3. Germline assignment: CDR1 MNHEY and CDR2 SVGAGI. The CDR3 extends over 12 amino acids. The CDR3: CASRGDPYEQYF. As DNA, the CDR3 is TGTGCCAGCCGGGGGGACCCCTACGAGCAGTACTTC.

This sequence joins TRBV29-1 and TRBJ1-1; possibly TRBD1 for D (6 bases). Trimming shortened V by 5 bases and J by 3 bases, and 13 bases separated the two germline ends. The CDR3 is 13 residues long. From germline, CDR1 is SQVTM and CDR2 ANQGSEA. Here the CDR3 reads CSVKGQLYTEAFF. The CDR3 DNA reads as TGCAGCGTTAAAGGACAGTTATACACTGAAGCTTTCTTT.

V gene TRBV7-8 combines with J gene TRBJ2-7; 11 nucleotides line up with TRBD1. This CDR3 is 14 amino acids long. J was trimmed by 5 bases and V by 1 base; bases with no gene match: 1. Germline lookup yields CDR1 SGHVS and CDR2 FQNEAQ. This CDR3 reads CASSLGTGGHEQYF. CDR3 sequence (DNA): TGTGCCAGCAGCTTAGGGACAGGGGGCCACGAGCAGTACTTC.

This clone appeared once. The rearrangement joins TRBV10-3 to TRBJ2-7; possibly TRBD2 for D (7 bases). The CDR3 contains 12 residues. The germline V and J ends were trimmed by 10 bases and 0 bases, with 10 bases remaining between them. Germline CDR1 reads ENHRY; CDR2 reads SYGVKD. The chain's CDR3 is CASGGSSYEQYF. CDR3 DNA: TGTGCCAGCGGGGGCTCCTCCTACGAGCAGTACTTC.

This clone is a singleton in its sample. The V and J genes are TRBV5-6 and TRBJ1-2; 7 bases are shared with TRBD1. This CDR3 is 16 amino acids long. The V and J ends lost 0 bases and 0 bases, in that order; junction bases with no gene match: 5. Germline CDR1 SGHDT, CDR2 YYEEEE. The CDR3 reads CASSLGGQIPNYGYTF. The CDR3 DNA sequence: TGTGCCAGCAGCTTGGGGGGACAGATACCTAACTATGGCTACACCTTC.

The chain employs TRBV29-1 and TRBJ1-1; D is unresolved. CDR1 SQVTM and CDR2 ANQGSEA come from the germline V gene. The CDR3 is 12 residues long. The ends were cut back, 6 bases at V and 2 bases at J, with 10 bases in the middle. This CDR3 is CSVSGSNTEAFF. The CDR3, as DNA: TGCAGCGTCAGTGGTTCAAACACTGAAGCTTTCTTT.

This clone was seen just once. This chain links TRBV10-3 with TRBJ1-3, with TRBD1 identical over 7 bases. The CDR3 is made up of 16 amino acids. V trimming: 5 bases; J trimming: 0 bases; junction bases outside the gene matches: 7. CDR1 is ENHRY, CDR2 SYGVKD, per germline. The CDR3 region has the DNA TGTGCCATCAGTCGACAGGGAGTAGCCTCTGGAAACACCATATATTTT. Protein sequence: CAISRQGVASGNTIYF.

V is TRBV6-1 and J is TRBJ1-5; possibly TRBD1 for D (5 bases). Per germline, CDR1 MNHNS and CDR2 SASEGT. This CDR3 comprises 13 residues. Between the trimmed V and J ends, which lost 4 bases and 7 bases, there was a span of 11 bases. CDR3 residues: CASSVNRDQPQHF. The DNA for the CDR3 is TGTGCCAGCAGTGTCAATCGGGACCAGCCCCAGCATTTT.

This clone was seen a handful of times. The chain joins TRBV9 to TRBJ2-1; 8 bases agree with TRBD2. This CDR3 is 15 amino acids long. The germline gives CDR1 SGDLS, CDR2 YYNGEE. The junction had 7 bases not matched to a gene; V was cut back by 0 bases and J by 8 bases. In nucleotides, the CDR3 is TGTGCCAGCAGCGTAGTCGGGGGGGCCTTAGATGAGCAGTTCTTC. Translation: CASSVVGGALDEQFF.

V is TRBV21-1 and J is TRBJ1-2; the D call of TRBD1 is as the table states it, not checked on the DNA. TRBV21-1 has pseudogene status. The CDR3 consists of 15 residues. CDR3 nucleotide sequence: TGTGCCAGCAAAACAGGGGCTGAAACTAACTATGGCTACACCTTC. Protein: CASKTGAETNYGYTF.

The chain couples TRBV7-2 to TRBJ2-7; the D gene is possibly TRBD2 (6 bases). CDR3 size: 15 residues. Germline values: CDR1 SGHTA, CDR2 FQGNSA. V lost 8 bases and J lost 3, with 20 bases in between. CDR3 sequence reads: CASRRSVADVYEQYF. In nucleotides, the CDR3 is TGTGCCAGCCGCCGTTCTGTAGCGGACGTCTACGAGCAGTACTTC.

The V and J genes are TRBV7-2 and TRBJ1-2; unclear D gene. V lost 1 base and J 8 bases, leaving 8 bases between the germline ends. CDR3 size: 12 residues. Germline V lookup: CDR1 SGHTA, CDR2 FQGNSA. CDR3: CASSLDREGYTF. The DNA for the CDR3 is TGTGCCAGCAGCTTAGATAGGGAAGGCTACACCTTC.

J is TRBJ1-2 and V is TRBV16, with TRBD1 as a possible D gene (5 bases). Per the germline V gene, CDR1 is KGHSY and CDR2 is FQNENV. The CDR3 is made up of 15 amino acids. The V end was cut by 10 bases, the J end by 8 bases, with 26 bases between. The CDR3 region is CATTEGLSKKSGYTF. DNA for the CDR3: TGTGCCACCACTGAGGGACTCTCCAAAAAAAGCGGCTACACCTTC.

CDR3 region: CASSLVGYPEQYF. CDR3 nucleotide sequence: TGTGCCAGCAGCTTGGTTGGGTATCCCGAGCAGTACTTC. The V call is TRBV5-5, the J call TRBJ2-7; D not resolved. There are 13 residues in the CDR3. V lost 0 bases and J lost 6, with 10 bases in between. Germline CDR1 and CDR2: SGHKS and YYEKEE (reference sequence).

The J gene is TRBJ2-3, the V gene TRBV4-2; 10 nucleotides align to TRBD2. The ends lost 1 base at V and 4 bases at J; junction bases unmatched: 2. Germline lookup yields CDR1 LGHNA and CDR2 YNFKEQ. CDR3 length: 15 residues. CDR3 in DNA: TGTGCCAGCAGCCAAGCCCTAGCGGGGGCAGATACGCAGTATTTT. It specifies CASSQALAGADTQYF.

The chain couples TRBV19 to TRBJ1-2; D possibly corresponds to TRBD1 (5 bases). This CDR3 is 13 amino acids long. Germline V lookup: CDR1 LNHDA, CDR2 SQIVND (reference sequence). The ends were cut back, 3 bases at V and 4 bases at J, with 9 bases in the middle. CDR3 DNA sequence: TGTGCCAGTAGTATGGCGCAGGGCTATGGCTACACCTTC. Translated: CASSMAQGYGYTF.

J is TRBJ1-1 and V is TRBV7-2, with TRBD1 as a possible D gene (6 bases). The CDR3 runs 14 residues. The germline V gene has CDR1 SGHTA and CDR2 FQGNSA. Trimming shortened V by 5 bases and J by 5 bases, and 15 bases separated the two germline ends. CDR3 sequence reads: CASSLTGVGTEAFF. As DNA, the CDR3 is TGTGCCAGCAGCCTGACAGGAGTGGGAACTGAAGCTTTCTTT.

The V and J genes are TRBV4-3 and TRBJ1-6, with a weak D call TRBD1 (5 bases). The germline V gene encodes CDR1 LGHNA and CDR2 YSLEER. The ends were cut back, 0 bases at V and 8 bases at J, with 11 bases in the middle. The CDR3 loop spans 15 amino acids. CDR3 in DNA: TGCGCCAGCAGCCAAGATGCCAGGGTTGATTCACCCCTCCACTTT. Translating gives CASSQDARVDSPLHF.